This TCR beta chain derives from a study of T cell responses to AZD1222 COVID-19 vaccine. The study, taken as a whole, reports: Reports say nearly half of spike-specific TCRs go after unmutated variant regions.

For this clone: Its antigen is not identified.

Method: immunoSEQ multiplex PCR; TCRdb's copy keeps in-frame clones and lacks some. The table records approximately 150,000 clones, about 91% of them present only once. The germline V and J ends were trimmed by 3 bases and 4 bases, with 15 bases remaining between them. Per germline, CDR1 DFQATT and CDR2 SNEGSKA (reference sequence). The CDR3 runs 14 residues. The rearrangement links TRBV20-1 to TRBJ1-2; no firm D call. This clonotype originated in an adult in good health. Material: peripheral blood, obtained on day 0 of AZD1222 vaccination. The CDR3 DNA reads TGCAGTGCTAGTTGGGGTACCGAGGGCTATGGCTACACCTTC. It yields the protein CSASWGTEGYGYTF.